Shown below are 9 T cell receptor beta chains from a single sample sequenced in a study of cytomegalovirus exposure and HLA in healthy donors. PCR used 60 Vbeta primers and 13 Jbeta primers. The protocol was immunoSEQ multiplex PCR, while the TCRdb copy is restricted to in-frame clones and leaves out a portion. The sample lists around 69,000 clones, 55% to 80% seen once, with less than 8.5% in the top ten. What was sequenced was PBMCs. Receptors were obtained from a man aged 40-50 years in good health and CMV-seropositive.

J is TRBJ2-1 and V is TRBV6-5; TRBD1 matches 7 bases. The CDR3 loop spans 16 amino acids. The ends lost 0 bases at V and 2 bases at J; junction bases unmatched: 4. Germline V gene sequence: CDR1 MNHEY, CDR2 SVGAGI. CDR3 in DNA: TGTGCCAGCAGTTACTCGAGCCAGGGGGCCTACAATGAGCAGTTCTTC. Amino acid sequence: CASSYSSQGAYNEQFF.

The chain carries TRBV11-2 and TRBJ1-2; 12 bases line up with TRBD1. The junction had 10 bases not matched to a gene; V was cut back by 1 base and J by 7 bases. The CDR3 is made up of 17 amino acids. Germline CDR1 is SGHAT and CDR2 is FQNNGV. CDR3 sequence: CASSLAGQGAFKRGYTF. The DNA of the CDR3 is TGTGCCAGCAGCTTAGCGGGACAGGGGGCTTTTAAGCGTGGCTACACCTTC.

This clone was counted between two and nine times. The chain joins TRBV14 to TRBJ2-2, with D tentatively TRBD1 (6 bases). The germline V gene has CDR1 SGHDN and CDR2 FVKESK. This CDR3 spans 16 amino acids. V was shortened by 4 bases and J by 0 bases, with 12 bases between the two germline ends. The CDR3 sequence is CASSPDPGANTGELFF. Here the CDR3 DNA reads TGTGCCAGCAGCCCCGACCCAGGGGCGAACACCGGGGAGCTGTTTTTT.

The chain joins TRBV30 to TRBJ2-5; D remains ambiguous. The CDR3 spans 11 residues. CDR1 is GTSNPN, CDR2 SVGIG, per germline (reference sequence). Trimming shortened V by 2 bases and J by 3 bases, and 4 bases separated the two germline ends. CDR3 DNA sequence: TGTGCCTGGAGTCCAGAAGAGACCCAGTACTTC. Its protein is CAWSPEETQYF.

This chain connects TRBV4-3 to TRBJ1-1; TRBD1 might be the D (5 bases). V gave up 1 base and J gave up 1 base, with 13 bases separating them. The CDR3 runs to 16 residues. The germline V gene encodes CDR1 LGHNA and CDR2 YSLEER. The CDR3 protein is CASSQGPGTANTEAFF. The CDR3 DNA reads TGCGCCAGCAGCCAAGGCCCCGGGACTGCGAACACTGAAGCTTTCTTT.

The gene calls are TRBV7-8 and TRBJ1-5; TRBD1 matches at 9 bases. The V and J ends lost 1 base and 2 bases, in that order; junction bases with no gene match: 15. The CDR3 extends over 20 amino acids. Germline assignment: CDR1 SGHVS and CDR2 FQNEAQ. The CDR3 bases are TGTGCCAGCAGCTTAGAGTCATTCACAGGGGGCATAGGTGGCAATCAGCCCCAGCATTTT. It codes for CASSLESFTGGIGGNQPQHF.

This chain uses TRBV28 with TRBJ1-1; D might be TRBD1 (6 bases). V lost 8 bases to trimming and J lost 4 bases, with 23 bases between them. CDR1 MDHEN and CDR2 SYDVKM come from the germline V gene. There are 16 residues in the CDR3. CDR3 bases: TGTGCCAGCTTAACCGACAGATGGGACATAGCCACTGAAGCTTTCTTT. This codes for CASLTDRWDIATEAFF.

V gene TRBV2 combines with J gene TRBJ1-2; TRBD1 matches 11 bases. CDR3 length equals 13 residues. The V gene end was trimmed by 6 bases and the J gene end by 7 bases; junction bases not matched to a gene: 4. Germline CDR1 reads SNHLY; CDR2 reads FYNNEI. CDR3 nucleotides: TGTGCCAGCAGACGGGACAGGGGGTTTGGCTACACCTTC. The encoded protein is CASRRDRGFGYTF.

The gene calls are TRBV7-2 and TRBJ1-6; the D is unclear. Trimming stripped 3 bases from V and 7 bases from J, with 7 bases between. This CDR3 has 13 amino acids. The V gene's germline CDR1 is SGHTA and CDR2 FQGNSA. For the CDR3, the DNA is TGTGCCAGCAGCTTTGACTGGAATTCACCCCTCCACTTT. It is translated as CASSFDWNSPLHF.